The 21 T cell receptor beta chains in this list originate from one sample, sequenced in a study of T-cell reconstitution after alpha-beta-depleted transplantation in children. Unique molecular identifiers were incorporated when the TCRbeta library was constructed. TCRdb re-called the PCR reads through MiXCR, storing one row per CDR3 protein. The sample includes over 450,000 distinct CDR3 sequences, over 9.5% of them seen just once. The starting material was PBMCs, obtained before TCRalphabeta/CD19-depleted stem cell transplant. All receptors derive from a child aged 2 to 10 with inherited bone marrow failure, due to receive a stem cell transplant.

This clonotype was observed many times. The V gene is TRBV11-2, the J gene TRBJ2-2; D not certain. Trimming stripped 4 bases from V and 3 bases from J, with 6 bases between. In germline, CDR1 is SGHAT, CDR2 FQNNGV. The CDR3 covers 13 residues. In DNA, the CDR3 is TGTGCCAGCAGCTCCTATTACACCGGGGAGCTGTTTTTT. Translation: CASSSYYTGELFF.

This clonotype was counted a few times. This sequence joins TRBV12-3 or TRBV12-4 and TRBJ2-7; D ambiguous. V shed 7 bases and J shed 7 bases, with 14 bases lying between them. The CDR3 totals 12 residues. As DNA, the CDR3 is TGTGCCAGCAAGGGATACGCCGAAGAGCAGTACTTC. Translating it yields CASKGYAEEQYF.

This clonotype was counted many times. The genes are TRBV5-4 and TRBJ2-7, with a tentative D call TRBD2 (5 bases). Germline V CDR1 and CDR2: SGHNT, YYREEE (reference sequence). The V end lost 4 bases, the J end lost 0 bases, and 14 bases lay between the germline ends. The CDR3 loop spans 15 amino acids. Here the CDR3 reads CASSLEGHSSYEQYF. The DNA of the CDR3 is TGTGCCAGCAGCCTTGAGGGTCACAGCTCCTACGAGCAGTACTTC.

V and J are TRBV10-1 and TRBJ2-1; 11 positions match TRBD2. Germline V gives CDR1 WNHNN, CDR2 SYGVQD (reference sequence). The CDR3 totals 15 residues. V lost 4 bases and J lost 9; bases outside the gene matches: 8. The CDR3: CASSALAGGYSEQFF. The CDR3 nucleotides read TGCGCCAGCAGTGCTCTAGCGGGAGGTTATAGTGAGCAGTTCTTC.

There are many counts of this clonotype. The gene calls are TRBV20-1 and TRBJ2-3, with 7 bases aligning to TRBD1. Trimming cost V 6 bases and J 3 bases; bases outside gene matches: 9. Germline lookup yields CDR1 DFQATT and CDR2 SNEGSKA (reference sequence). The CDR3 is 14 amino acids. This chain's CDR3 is CSATTGSLTDTQYF. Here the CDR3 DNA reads TGCAGTGCCACGACAGGGTCCTTGACAGATACGCAGTATTTT.

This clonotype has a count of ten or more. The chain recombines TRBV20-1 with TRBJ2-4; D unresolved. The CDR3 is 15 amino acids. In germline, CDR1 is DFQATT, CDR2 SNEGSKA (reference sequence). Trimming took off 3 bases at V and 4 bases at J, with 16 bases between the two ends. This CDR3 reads CSARDRRLGKNIQYF. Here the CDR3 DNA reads TGCAGTGCTAGGGATCGGCGCCTGGGGAAAAACATTCAGTACTTC.

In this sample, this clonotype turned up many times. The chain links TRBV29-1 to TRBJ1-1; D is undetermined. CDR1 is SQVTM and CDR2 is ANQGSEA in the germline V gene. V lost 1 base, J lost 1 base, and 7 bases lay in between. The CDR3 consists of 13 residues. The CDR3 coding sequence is TGCAGCGTTGAAGGATTGAGGAACACTGAAGCTTTCTTT. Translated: CSVEGLRNTEAFF. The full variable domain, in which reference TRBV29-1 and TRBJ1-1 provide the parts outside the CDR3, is SAVISQKPSRDICQRGTSLTIQCQVDSQVTMMFWYRQQPGQSLTLIATANQGSEATYESGFVIDKFPISRPNLTFSTLTVSNMSPEDSSIYLCSVEGLRNTEAFFGQGTRLTVV.

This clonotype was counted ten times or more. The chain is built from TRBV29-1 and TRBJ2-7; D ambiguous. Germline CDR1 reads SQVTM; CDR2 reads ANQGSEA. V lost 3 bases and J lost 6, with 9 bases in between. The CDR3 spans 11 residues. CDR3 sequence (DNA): TGCAGCGTTGACGGAGAGACCGAGCAGTACTTC. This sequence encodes CSVDGETEQYF.

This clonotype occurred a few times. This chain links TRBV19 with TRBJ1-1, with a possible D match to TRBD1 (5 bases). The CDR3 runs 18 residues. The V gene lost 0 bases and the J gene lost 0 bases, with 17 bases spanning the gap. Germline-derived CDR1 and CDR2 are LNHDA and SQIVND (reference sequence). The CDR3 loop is CASSIERWGTAMNTEAFF. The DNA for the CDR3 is TGTGCCAGTAGTATAGAGAGGTGGGGGACGGCTATGAACACTGAAGCTTTCTTT.

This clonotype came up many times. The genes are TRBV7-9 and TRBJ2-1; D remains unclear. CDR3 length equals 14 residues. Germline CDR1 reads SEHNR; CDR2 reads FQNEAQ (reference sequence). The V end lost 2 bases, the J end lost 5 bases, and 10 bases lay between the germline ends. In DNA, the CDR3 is TGTGCCAGCAGCTTAAAGTCGCAAGACAATGAGCAGTTCTTC. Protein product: CASSLKSQDNEQFF.

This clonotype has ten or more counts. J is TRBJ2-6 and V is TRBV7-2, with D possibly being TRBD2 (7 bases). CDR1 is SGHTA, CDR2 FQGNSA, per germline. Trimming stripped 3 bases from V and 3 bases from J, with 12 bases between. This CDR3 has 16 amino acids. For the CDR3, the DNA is TGTGCCAGCAGCTTTTCCGGGGGGCGTGGGGCCAACGTCCTGACTTTC. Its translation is CASSFSGGRGANVLTF.

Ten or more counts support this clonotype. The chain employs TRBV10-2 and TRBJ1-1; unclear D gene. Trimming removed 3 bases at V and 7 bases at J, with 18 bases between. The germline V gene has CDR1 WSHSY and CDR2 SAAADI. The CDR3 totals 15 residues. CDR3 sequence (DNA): TGCGCCAGCAGTGAAGGAAACACCGGTTATTTTGAAGCTTTCTTT. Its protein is CASSEGNTGYFEAFF.

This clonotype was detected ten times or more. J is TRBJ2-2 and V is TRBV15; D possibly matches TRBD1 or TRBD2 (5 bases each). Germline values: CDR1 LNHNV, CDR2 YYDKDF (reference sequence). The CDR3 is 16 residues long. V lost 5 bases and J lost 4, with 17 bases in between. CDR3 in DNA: TGTGCCACCAGCGGGGATTGGTATGGGGGCACCGGGGAGCTGTTTTTT. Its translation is CATSGDWYGGTGELFF. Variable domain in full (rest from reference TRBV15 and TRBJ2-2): DAMVIQNPRYQVTQFGKPVTLSCSQTLNHNVMYWYQQKSSQAPKLLFHYYDKDFNNEADTPDNFQSRRPNTSFCFLDIRSPGLGDTAMYLCATSGDWYGGTGELFFGEGSRLTVL.

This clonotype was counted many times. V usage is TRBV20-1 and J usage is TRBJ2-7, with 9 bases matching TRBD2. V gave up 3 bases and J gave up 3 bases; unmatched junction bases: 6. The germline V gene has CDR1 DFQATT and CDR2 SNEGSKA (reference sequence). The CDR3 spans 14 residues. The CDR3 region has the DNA TGCAGTGCTAGGCGACTAGCGGAGCTCTACGAGCAGTACTTC. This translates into CSARRLAELYEQYF.

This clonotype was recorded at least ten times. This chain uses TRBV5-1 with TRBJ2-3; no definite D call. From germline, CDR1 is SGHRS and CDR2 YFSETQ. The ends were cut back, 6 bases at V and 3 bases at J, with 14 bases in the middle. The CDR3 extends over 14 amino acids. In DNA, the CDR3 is TGCGCCAGCAAAGCTGGGGTTTTTACAGATACGCAGTATTTT. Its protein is CASKAGVFTDTQYF.

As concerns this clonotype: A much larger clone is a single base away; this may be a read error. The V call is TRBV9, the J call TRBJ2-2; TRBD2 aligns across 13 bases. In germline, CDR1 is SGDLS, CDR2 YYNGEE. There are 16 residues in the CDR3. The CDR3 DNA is TGTGCCAGCAGCGTTGGGACTAGCGGGATCCCTGGGGGGCTGTTTTTT. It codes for CASSVGTSGIPGGLFF.

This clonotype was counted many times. The CDR3 region is CASSFRTGAQDEQYF. The CDR3 DNA reads TGCGCCAGCAGCTTTAGAACAGGGGCTCAAGACGAGCAGTACTTC. The gene calls are TRBV5-1 and TRBJ2-7; 7 bases match TRBD1. Germline CDR1 reads SGHRS; CDR2 reads YFSETQ. The CDR3 has 15 amino acids. The ends lost 2 bases at V and 5 bases at J; junction bases unmatched: 10.

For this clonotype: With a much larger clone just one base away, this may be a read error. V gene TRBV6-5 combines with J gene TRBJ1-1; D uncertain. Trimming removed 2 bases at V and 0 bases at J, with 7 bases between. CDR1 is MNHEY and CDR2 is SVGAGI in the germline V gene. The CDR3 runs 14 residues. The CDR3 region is CASSYLCMNTEAFF. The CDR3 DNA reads TGTGCCAGCAGTTACCTGTGCATGAACACTGAAGCTTTCTTT.

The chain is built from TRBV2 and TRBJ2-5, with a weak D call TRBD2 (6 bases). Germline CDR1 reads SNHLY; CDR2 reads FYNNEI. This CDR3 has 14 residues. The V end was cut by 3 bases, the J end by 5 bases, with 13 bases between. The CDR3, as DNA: TGTGCCAGCAGTGATGCCGGAGCGGGCGAGACCCAGTACTTC. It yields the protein CASSDAGAGETQYF. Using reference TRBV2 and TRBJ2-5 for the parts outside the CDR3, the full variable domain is EPEVTQTPSHQVTQMGQEVILRCVPISNHLYFYWYRQILGQKVEFLVSFYNNEISEKSEIFDDQFSVERPDGSNFTLKIRSTKLEDSAMYFCASSDAGAGETQYFGPGTRLLVL.

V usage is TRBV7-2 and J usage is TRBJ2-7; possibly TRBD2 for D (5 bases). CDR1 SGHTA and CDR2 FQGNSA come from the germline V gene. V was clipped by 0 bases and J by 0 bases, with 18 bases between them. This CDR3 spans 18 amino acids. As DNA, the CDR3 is TGTGCCAGCAGCTTAGCCAGGCGGTATGCGGGCTTCTCCTACGAGCAGTACTTC. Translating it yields CASSLARRYAGFSYEQYF.

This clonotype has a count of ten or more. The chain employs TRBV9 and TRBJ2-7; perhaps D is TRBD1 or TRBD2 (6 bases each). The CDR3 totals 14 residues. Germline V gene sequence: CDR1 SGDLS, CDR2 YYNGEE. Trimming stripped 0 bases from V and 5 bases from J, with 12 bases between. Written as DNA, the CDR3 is TGTGCCAGCAGCGTAGGGGGGGCCGAGGACGAGCAGTACTTC. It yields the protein CASSVGGAEDEQYF. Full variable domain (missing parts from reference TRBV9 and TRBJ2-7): DSGVTQTPKHLITATGQRVTLRCSPRSGDLSVYWYQQSLDQGLQFLIQYYNGEERAKGNILERFSAQQFPDLHSELNLSSLELGDSALYFCASSVGGAEDEQYFGPGTRLTVT.